The 21 T cell receptor beta chains in this list originate from one sample, sequenced in a study of blood T cells in healthy people across ages. Primed by a sample-barcoded 5' primer and a J-beta primer mix, a second PCR proceeded for about 6 to 12 cycles. MiXCR, applied by TCRdb to the 5' RACE reads, yields one record per CDR3 protein. This sample has approximately 1.5 million distinct CDR3 sequences, with 30% to 35% found just once. The source material was blood. The receptor set was obtained from a woman aged 25 to 39 in good health.

This chain uses TRBV4-1 with TRBJ2-7, with a weak D call TRBD1 (5 bases). This CDR3 is 15 amino acids long. V was cut by 2 bases and J by 1 base, with 12 bases left in between. CDR1 and CDR2 from the germline V gene are MGHRA and YSYEKL. CDR3 sequence reads: CASSQRQHPSYEQYF. DNA of the CDR3: TGCGCCAGCAGCCAAAGACAGCATCCTTCCTACGAGCAGTACTTC.

The V call is TRBV6-4, the J call TRBJ2-2, with D perhaps matching TRBD2 (5 bases). Trimming stripped 2 bases from V and 3 bases from J, with 7 bases between. This CDR3 has 14 amino acids. Germline CDR1 MRHNA, CDR2 SNTAGT. The CDR3 is CASSDGSDTGELFF. DNA for the CDR3: TGTGCCAGCAGTGACGGGAGTGACACCGGGGAGCTGTTTTTT.

This clonotype has only a few counts. V gene TRBV9 combines with J gene TRBJ2-7; D is tentatively TRBD1 or TRBD2 (6 bases each). The CDR3 extends over 14 amino acids. Germline V lookup: CDR1 SGDLS, CDR2 YYNGEE. V lost 0 bases, J lost 10 bases, and 17 bases lay in between. The CDR3 region has the DNA TGTGCCAGCAGCGTAGACCTCCCCCCGGGGGCCCAGTACTTC. Translation: CASSVDLPPGAQYF.

V usage is TRBV25-1 and J usage is TRBJ1-2; a possible D gene is TRBD1 (6 bases). Germline V lookup: CDR1 MGHDK, CDR2 SYGVNS. Trimming shortened V by 10 bases and J by 6 bases, and 12 bases separated the two germline ends. CDR3 length equals 11 residues. DNA for the CDR3: TGTGCCAACAGGGTCGGGGATGGCTACACCTTC. Translating it yields CANRVGDGYTF.

The V call is TRBV30, the J call TRBJ2-7; D is perhaps TRBD2 (7 bases). Germline V CDR1 and CDR2: GTSNPN, SVGIG (reference sequence). The CDR3 is 15 amino acids. Here the CDR3 reads CAAGGGGTGTYEQYF. The CDR3 region has the DNA TGTGCTGCCGGAGGGGGGGGTACAGGGACCTACGAGCAGTACTTC.

This clonotype was picked up a small number of times. The V gene is TRBV7-8, the J gene TRBJ1-1; 12 bases agree with TRBD1. Germline V CDR1 and CDR2: SGHVS, FQNEAQ. There are 16 residues in the CDR3. J lost 5 bases, V lost 5 bases, and 9 bases had no gene match. The CDR3 DNA follows: TGTGCCAGCAGCAGGGGACAGGGGGCCGTGGGGACTGAAGCTTTCTTT. As protein: CASSRGQGAVGTEAFF. Variable domain in full (rest from reference TRBV7-8 and TRBJ1-1): GAGVSQSPRYKVAKRGQDVALRCDPISGHVSLFWYQQALGQGPEFLTYFQNEAQLDKSGLPSDRFFAERPEGSVSTLKIQRTQQEDSAVYLCASSRGQGAVGTEAFFGQGTRLTVV.

This chain's CDR3 is CASSPYSSGESTDTQYF. CDR3 DNA sequence: TGTGCCAGCAGCCCATACTCTAGCGGAGAAAGCACAGATACGCAGTATTTT. The chain recombines TRBV9 with TRBJ2-3; 7 positions match TRBD2. V was clipped by 4 bases and J by 0 bases; unmatched bases: 11. Germline V gene lookup returns CDR1 SGDLS and CDR2 YYNGEE. This CDR3 contains 17 residues.

This sequence joins TRBV7-3 and TRBJ2-3, with 11 positions matching TRBD2. From germline, CDR1 is SGHTA and CDR2 FQGTGA. The trim removed 0 bases at V and 7 bases at J, leaving 3 bases unmatched. This CDR3 contains 15 residues. CDR3: CASSLTSTSGNTQYF. As DNA, the CDR3 is TGTGCCAGCAGCTTAACGTCGACTAGCGGGAATACGCAGTATTTT.

This clonotype was detected only a few times. The CDR3 sequence is CSARIQLAKNIQYF. CDR3 nucleotide sequence: TGCAGTGCTAGAATCCAGTTAGCCAAAAACATTCAGTACTTC. The chain has TRBV20-1 and TRBJ2-4; no definite D call. Germline-derived CDR1 and CDR2 are DFQATT and SNEGSKA (reference sequence). The CDR3 loop spans 14 amino acids. V was cut by 2 bases and J by 0 bases, with 8 bases left in between.

The table lists this clonotype with a few counts. This rearrangement joins TRBV12-3 or TRBV12-4 to TRBJ1-2; 11 positions agree with TRBD1. Trimming at V came to 6 bases and at J to 3 bases, leaving 3 bases not matched to a gene. This CDR3 contains 14 residues. The CDR3 sequence is CASRRDRGYYGYTF. CDR3 sequence (DNA): TGTGCCAGCAGGCGGGACAGGGGGTACTATGGCTACACCTTC.

Regarding this clonotype: A junction end diverges from the germline sequence, so it may reflect a read error. This chain links TRBV27 with TRBJ2-5, with D unresolved. This CDR3 has 13 amino acids. In germline, CDR1 is MNHEY, CDR2 SMNVEV (reference sequence). CDR3 residues: CASSFGHSYEQHF. DNA for the CDR3: TGTGCCAGCAGTTTTGGCCACTCCTACGAGCAGCACTTC.

This clonotype was recorded a few times. This chain joins TRBV29-1 and TRBJ2-1; either TRBD1 or TRBD2 may fit D (6 bases each). Judging by the DNA end, TRBJ2-7 fits better; the J call may be wrong. Per the germline V gene, CDR1 is SQVTM and CDR2 is ANQGSEA. The CDR3 is 14 amino acids. The CDR3 coding sequence is TGCAGCGTACATACAGGGAGGTCCTACAATGAGCAGTACTTC. It yields the protein CSVHTGRSYNEQYF.

As regards this clonotype: Given a much more abundant clone one base away, this may be a read error. The V and J genes are TRBV10-3 and TRBJ1-5; D remains ambiguous. The CDR3 loop spans 13 amino acids. Germline V lookup: CDR1 ENHRY, CDR2 SYGVKD. The CDR3 region has the DNA TGTACCATCAGTGAGTCCGGCAATCAGCCCCAGCATTTT. Encoded protein: CTISESGNQPQHF.

Worth noting for this clonotype: The junction differs from germline at one of its ends, possibly a read error. This sequence joins TRBV5-5 and TRBJ1-1; 7 bases agree with TRBD1. Germline CDR1 is SGHKS and CDR2 is YYEKEE (reference sequence). This CDR3 has 13 residues. The CDR3 loop reads CVSTYRGSTEAFF. As DNA, the CDR3 is TGTGTCAGCACTTACAGGGGAAGCACTGAAGCTTTCTTT.

This CDR3 is CASSLVTGGREQFF. CDR3 DNA: TGTGCCAGCAGTTTGGTAACAGGGGGCCGGGAGCAGTTCTTC. V and J are TRBV28 and TRBJ2-1, with 9 bases matching TRBD1. Trimming removed 3 bases from V and 10 bases from J; junction bases left unmatched: 7. This CDR3 comprises 14 residues. Looked up from germline, CDR1 is MDHEN and CDR2 is SYDVKM.

The chain is built from TRBV20-1 and TRBJ1-1; D remains ambiguous. Deletions cut 6 bases from V and 7 bases from J, with 15 bases between. The CDR3 is 12 amino acids. Germline lookup yields CDR1 DFQATT and CDR2 SNEGSKA (reference sequence). The CDR3 region is CSAAERDNEAFF. For the CDR3, the DNA is TGCAGTGCCGCCGAAAGAGACAATGAAGCTTTCTTT.

The chain is built from TRBV28 and TRBJ2-5; weak D call: TRBD2 (6 bases). With the DNA end fitting TRBJ2-7 better, the J assignment may be wrong. Germline CDR1 MDHEN, CDR2 SYDVKM. The CDR3 length is 13 residues. CDR3 nucleotides: TGTGCCAGCAGGGGTCAGGGAGGACGCGAGCAGTACTTC. Translation: CASRGQGGREQYF.

The chain uses TRBV9 and TRBJ2-5; possible D gene TRBD1, 5 bases. The germline V gene has CDR1 SGDLS and CDR2 YYNGEE. V was clipped by 0 bases and J by 1 base, with 16 bases between them. This CDR3 spans 17 amino acids. DNA for the CDR3: TGTGCCAGCAGCGTAGAGGCCCCCCAGGGTTTCCAAGAGACCCAGTACTTC. Encoded protein: CASSVEAPQGFQETQYF.

The table lists this clonotype with a count of one. The J gene is TRBJ2-7, the V gene TRBV29-1; TRBD1 might be the D (6 bases). There are 11 residues in the CDR3. Trimming pared 7 bases from V and 5 bases from J, leaving 12 bases between. Germline assignment: CDR1 SQVTM and CDR2 ANQGSEA. This CDR3 reads CSAGAAHEQYF. In nucleotides, the CDR3 is TGCAGCGCAGGGGCGGCCCACGAGCAGTACTTC.

In its sample, this clonotype was seen many times. The chain has TRBV15 and TRBJ1-1; D is uncertain. V gave up 4 bases and J gave up 4 bases, with 10 bases separating them. The CDR3 is 13 amino acids. Germline V CDR1 and CDR2: LNHNV, YYDKDF (reference sequence). The CDR3 is CATSIDEFTEAFF. DNA of the CDR3: TGTGCCACCAGCATAGACGAGTTCACTGAAGCTTTCTTT.

This clonotype was recorded only once. This rearrangement joins TRBV6-2 or TRBV6-3 to TRBJ2-2, with a tentative D call TRBD2 (6 bases). Germline V gene data show CDR1 as MNHEY and CDR2 as SVGEGT. The CDR3 consists of 15 residues. V was clipped by 3 bases and J by 7 bases, with 15 bases between them. The DNA for the CDR3 is TGTGCCAGCAGTTATGGAGGGGCTCACATCGGGGAGCTGTTTTTT. Translated, it gives CASSYGGAHIGELFF.